Presented here are 32 T cell receptor beta chains from one specimen sequenced in a study of blood T cell repertoires in COVID-19 (dated by TCRdb to between 2020 and 2021). The library was made by the immunoSEQ multiplex PCR assay. TCRdb's version of the immuneACCESS table is confined to in-frame rearrangements and falls short of the full clone set. An unresolved V gene accounts for under half of the shortfall where checked; the remainder is of unknown origin. Counted in this sample were some 350,000 clones; roughly 90% of them appeared once. 5.5% to 7.5% of the sample comes from the top ten. The sequencing sample was made of peripheral blood. These TCRs come from a woman aged 70-85 years with COVID-19, enrolled during active disease.

This chain uses TRBV11-2 with TRBJ1-1; D uncertain. The length of the CDR3 is 14 residues. Germline values: CDR1 SGHAT, CDR2 FQNNGV. V lost 2 bases and J lost 5, with 12 bases in between. The CDR3 DNA follows: TGTGCCAGCAGCTTACCGCGGGTCTTGACTGAAGCTTTCTTT. Amino acids: CASSLPRVLTEAFF. Full variable domain (missing parts from reference TRBV11-2 and TRBJ1-1): EAGVAQSPRYKIIEKRQSVAFWCNPISGHATLYWYQQILGQGPKLLIQFQNNGVVDDSQLPKDRFSAERLKGVDSTLKIQPAKLEDSAVYLCASSLPRVLTEAFFGQGTRLTVV.

The chain couples TRBV29-1 to TRBJ1-2; 7 bases fit TRBD1. V trimming: 7 bases; J trimming: 4 bases; junction bases outside the gene matches: 6. The CDR3 runs to 12 residues. Germline V lookup: CDR1 SQVTM, CDR2 ANQGSEA. The CDR3 here is CSAMTGRYGYTF. The CDR3 DNA reads as TGCAGCGCTATGACAGGGCGCTATGGCTACACCTTC.

This chain connects TRBV20-1 to TRBJ1-2, with D unresolved. Trimming took 3 bases from V and 1 from J, leaving 9 bases between them. This CDR3 region has 13 residues. Germline V lookup: CDR1 DFQATT, CDR2 SNEGSKA (reference sequence). The CDR3 DNA is TGCAGTGCTAGTTTTCTTCTTAACTATGGCTACACCTTC. Translated: CSASFLLNYGYTF.

The V gene is TRBV9, the J gene TRBJ2-5, with 12 bases aligning to TRBD2. Germline CDR1 SGDLS, CDR2 YYNGEE. The junction had 1 base not matched to a gene; V was cut back by 0 bases and J by 4 bases. CDR3 length: 15 amino acids. CDR3 amino acids: CASSVGLAGVETQYF. The CDR3 nucleotides read TGTGCCAGCAGCGTAGGACTAGCGGGGGTAGAGACCCAGTACTTC.

About this clone: Other DNA sequences in this sample translate to the same CDR3. The rearrangement links TRBV18 to TRBJ1-2; D is unresolved. Germline CDR1 is KGHSH and CDR2 is LQKENI. The CDR3 has 14 amino acids. The V gene lost 3 bases and the J gene lost 0 bases, with 8 bases spanning the gap. CDR3 nucleotide sequence: TGTGCCAGCTCACCCCCCCTAGCTAACTATGGCTACACCTTC. Protein: CASSPPLANYGYTF. The full variable domain, with the rest looked up from reference TRBV18 and TRBJ1-2, is NAGVMQNPRHLVRRRGQEARLRCSPMKGHSHVYWYRQLPEEGLKFMVYLQKENIIDESGMPKERFSAEFPKEGPSILRIQQVVRGDSAAYFCASSPPLANYGYTFGSGTRLTVV.

This sequence joins TRBV12-5 and TRBJ1-5; 10 bases map to TRBD1. The CDR3 extends over 17 amino acids. The germline V gene has CDR1 LGHNT and CDR2 FRNRAP. V shed 2 bases and J 5 bases; nucleotides not matched to a gene: 9. For the CDR3, the DNA is TGTGCTAGTGGTTTGACATGGACAGGGGGAGGAGATCAGCCCCAGCATTTT. This translates into CASGLTWTGGGDQPQHF.

This clone was detected once. The chain couples TRBV7-9 to TRBJ1-1; TRBD1 matches 7 bases. The CDR3 is 14 amino acids. Germline V gives CDR1 SEHNR, CDR2 FQNEAQ (reference sequence). V lost 5 bases to trimming and J lost 2 bases; unmatched junction nucleotides: 5. The CDR3 spells CASSVGTANTEAFF. CDR3 DNA: TGTGCCAGCAGCGTCGGGACAGCTAACACTGAAGCTTTCTTT. The full variable domain, completed using reference TRBV7-9 and TRBJ1-1, is DTGVSQNPRHKITKRGQNVTFRCDPISEHNRLYWYRQTLGQGPEFLTYFQNEAQLEKSRLLSDRFSAERPKGSFSTLEIQRTEQGDSAMYLCASSVGTANTEAFFGQGTRLTVV.

The V call is TRBV29-1, the J call TRBJ1-1, with D perhaps TRBD1 (5 bases). Germline-derived CDR1 and CDR2 are SQVTM and ANQGSEA. CDR3 length: 14 residues. Trimming took off 1 base at V and 4 bases at J, with 13 bases between the two ends. CDR3 sequence: CSVEARGWTTEAFF. In DNA, the CDR3 is TGCAGCGTTGAAGCCCGGGGGTGGACCACTGAAGCTTTCTTT.

In nucleotides, the CDR3 is TGTGCCAGCAGTACCGGGACAGGGCCTTTATGGGGCTACACCTTC. This gives the protein CASSTGTGPLWGYTF. The rearrangement links TRBV7-9 to TRBJ1-2, with 9 bases fitting TRBD1. CDR1 SEHNR and CDR2 FQNEAQ come from the germline V gene (reference sequence). This CDR3 is 15 amino acids long. The V and J ends lost 6 bases and 8 bases, in that order; junction bases with no gene match: 13.

The chain recombines TRBV9 with TRBJ2-2; 12 nucleotides agree with TRBD2. CDR1 and CDR2 (germline): SGDLS, YYNGEE. The CDR3 is 16 amino acids. V was clipped by 3 bases and J by 6 bases; unmatched bases: 6. This CDR3 is CASSASSGGAAGELFF. Written as DNA, the CDR3 is TGTGCCAGCAGCGCCTCTAGCGGGGGGGCCGCCGGGGAGCTGTTTTTT.

This clone was recorded many times. The V and J genes are TRBV7-9 and TRBJ1-2; TRBD1 is a possible D gene (5 bases). This CDR3 has 12 amino acids. The germline gives CDR1 SEHNR, CDR2 FQNEAQ (reference sequence). V lost 1 base, J lost 6 bases, and 6 bases lay in between. The CDR3, as DNA: TGTGCCAGCAGCTTAGGGGGCAATGGCTACACCTTC. It encodes CASSLGGNGYTF.

This CDR3 reads CASSLSGYNQPQHF. The CDR3 DNA reads as TGTGCCAGCAGTTTATCGGGTTACAATCAGCCCCAGCATTTT. The rearrangement links TRBV28 to TRBJ1-5; D is unclear. CDR1 is MDHEN, CDR2 SYDVKM, per germline. With 1 base removed from V and 3 bases from J, the gap between germline ends came to 7 bases. The length of the CDR3 is 14 residues.

The chain uses TRBV5-1 and TRBJ1-1; 9 bases align to TRBD1. V gave up 5 bases and J gave up 6 bases; unmatched junction bases: 14. This CDR3 has 16 amino acids. Germline V lookup: CDR1 SGHRS, CDR2 YFSETQ. CDR3 region: CASRKDTGGARAEAFF. The CDR3 DNA reads TGCGCCAGCAGGAAAGACACAGGGGGCGCAAGGGCTGAAGCTTTCTTT.

V is TRBV10-3 and J is TRBJ1-2; no definite D call. Germline V lookup: CDR1 ENHRY, CDR2 SYGVKD. CDR3 size: 16 residues. V lost 2 bases and J lost 0, with 13 bases in between. CDR3 DNA sequence: TGTGCCATCAGTGAGAAAGAGGGTCAGCCTAACTATGGCTACACCTTC. It is translated as CAISEKEGQPNYGYTF.

This chain uses TRBV2 with TRBJ1-6; no reliable D call. V lost 8 bases and J lost 5, with 16 bases in between. CDR1 is SNHLY, CDR2 FYNNEI, per germline. The CDR3 is 15 residues long. CDR3 region: CASEGRLRNNSPLHF. CDR3 in DNA: TGTGCCAGCGAGGGAAGGCTGAGAAATAATTCACCCCTCCACTTT.

V usage is TRBV7-9 and J usage is TRBJ1-1, with no clear D. Deletions cut 5 bases from V and 0 bases from J, with 13 bases between. Germline lookup yields CDR1 SEHNR and CDR2 FQNEAQ (reference sequence). CDR3 length: 15 residues. The CDR3 bases are TGTGCCAGCAGCACCCGGACGGGGATGAACACTGAAGCTTTCTTT. Its protein product is CASSTRTGMNTEAFF.

This clone has a single count. The chain combines TRBV6-2 or TRBV6-3 with TRBJ1-2; 7 nucleotides align to TRBD1. Germline values: CDR1 MNHEY, CDR2 SVGEGT. The CDR3 has 14 residues. Trimming took 7 bases from V and 4 from J; bases not matched to a gene: 9. CDR3 in amino acids: CASNPTGLSYGYTF. Here the CDR3 DNA reads TGTGCCAGCAACCCGACAGGGTTGAGCTATGGCTACACCTTC.

In nucleotides, the CDR3 is TGCGCCAGCAGCCAAGTTACGGGAGAGACCCAGTACTTC. It translates to CASSQVTGETQYF. The chain carries TRBV4-3 and TRBJ2-5; D uncertain. Germline loops: CDR1 LGHNA, CDR2 YSLEER. CDR3 size: 13 residues. Trimming pared 1 base from V and 4 bases from J, leaving 7 bases between.

This chain links TRBV5-5 with TRBJ1-2; possible D gene TRBD1, 5 bases. Germline V gene lookup returns CDR1 SGHKS and CDR2 YYEKEE (reference sequence). This CDR3 has 12 amino acids. V was clipped by 0 bases and J by 10 bases, with 10 bases between them. The CDR3 DNA reads as TGTGCCAGCAGCTTGGAAAGGGGCGACTACACCTTC. Its translation: CASSLERGDYTF.

The rearrangement uses TRBV19 and TRBJ1-2; 8 bases map to TRBD1. CDR3 length equals 16 residues. CDR1 is LNHDA, CDR2 SQIVND, per germline (reference sequence). V dropped 3 bases and J dropped 4; count of bases not matched to a gene: 10. The CDR3 nucleotides read TGTGCCAGTAGTATCTCTGGGGGGACAGGCGTCTATGGCTACACCTTC. As protein: CASSISGGTGVYGYTF.

The chain has TRBV7-8 and TRBJ1-4; D might be TRBD1 (5 bases). Trimming shortened V by 5 bases and J by 2 bases, and 12 bases separated the two germline ends. CDR1 SGHVS and CDR2 FQNEAQ come from the germline V gene. This CDR3 comprises 15 residues. CDR3 loop: CASSPWTQTNEKLFF. CDR3 sequence (DNA): TGTGCCAGCAGCCCTTGGACACAGACTAATGAAAAACTGTTTTTT.

This rearrangement joins TRBV19 to TRBJ2-5; TRBD2 matches 15 bases. The CDR3 sequence is 22 residues long. Losses at the gene ends were 5 bases for V and 0 bases for J; bases not matched to a gene: 19. The germline V gene encodes CDR1 LNHDA and CDR2 SQIVND (reference sequence). CDR3 in amino acids: CASSPIPGLAGGPRTYQETQYF. In DNA, the CDR3 is TGTGCCAGTAGTCCCATCCCGGGACTAGCGGGGGGACCACGGACTTACCAAGAGACCCAGTACTTC. The full variable domain, rest sourced from reference TRBV19 and TRBJ2-5, is DGGITQSPKYLFRKEGQNVTLSCEQNLNHDAMYWYRQDPGQGLRLIYYSQIVNDFQKGDIAEGYSVSREKKESFPLTVTSAQKNPTAFYLCASSPIPGLAGGPRTYQETQYFGPGTRLLVL.

V gene TRBV7-3 combines with J gene TRBJ2-2; TRBD2 matches at 9 bases. Germline V CDR1 and CDR2: SGHTA, FQGTGA. V was pared by 0 bases and J by 6 bases, with 5 bases of the junction left unmatched. This CDR3 is 16 amino acids long. The CDR3 coding sequence is TGTGCCAGCAGCTTAACTCTGGGGACTAGCCCCGGGGAGCTGTTTTTT. The encoded protein is CASSLTLGTSPGELFF.

V and J are TRBV29-1 and TRBJ2-5, with TRBD1 matching over 12 bases. With 4 bases clipped from V and 2 bases from J, the junction kept 5 bases outside the gene matches. CDR3 size: 15 residues. Looked up from germline, CDR1 is SQVTM and CDR2 is ANQGSEA. DNA of the CDR3: TGCAGCGTTGTCGGGACAGGGGGCTATCAAGAGACCCAGTACTTC. Translation gives CSVVGTGGYQETQYF. Together with reference TRBV29-1 and TRBJ2-5, the CDR3 gives the full variable domain: SAVISQKPSRDICQRGTSLTIQCQVDSQVTMMFWYRQQPGQSLTLIATANQGSEATYESGFVIDKFPISRPNLTFSTLTVSNMSPEDSSIYLCSVVGTGGYQETQYFGPGTRLLVL.

The V and J genes are TRBV7-9 and TRBJ2-3; possible D gene TRBD1, 5 bases. The CDR3 runs 14 residues. Germline V CDR1 and CDR2: SEHNR, FQNEAQ (reference sequence). V was cut by 0 bases and J by 4 bases, with 8 bases left in between. DNA of the CDR3: TGTGCCAGCAGCTTAGCGGCAGGGTCAGATACGCAGTATTTT. Encoded protein: CASSLAAGSDTQYF.

This clone occurred a few times. V usage is TRBV2 and J usage is TRBJ1-1; 12 bases map to TRBD1. Germline assignment: CDR1 SNHLY and CDR2 FYNNEI. Trimming took 6 bases from V and 5 from J; bases not matched to a gene: 4. This CDR3 is 14 amino acids long. Written as DNA, the CDR3 is TGTGCCAGCAGCCGGGGACAGGGGGCAACTGAAGCTTTCTTT. Translation gives CASSRGQGATEAFF.

V is TRBV7-9 and J is TRBJ1-1, with D possibly matching TRBD1 (6 bases). CDR1 is SEHNR, CDR2 FQNEAQ, per germline (reference sequence). The CDR3 is 13 amino acids. V was cut by 6 bases and J by 9 bases, with 17 bases left in between. The DNA for the CDR3 is TGTGCCAGCAGTGGGACAACAGGTCTCCAAGCTTTCTTT. It translates to CASSGTTGLQAFF.

The rearrangement uses TRBV27 and TRBJ2-1; possible D gene TRBD1, 5 bases. The CDR3 extends over 13 amino acids. Trimming left V 7 bases short and J 7 bases short, with 14 bases between. Germline assignment: CDR1 MNHEY and CDR2 SMNVEV (reference sequence). The CDR3 coding sequence is TGTGCCAGCAAGGGCAGGGCGCGTAATGAGCAGTTCTTC. Protein product: CASKGRARNEQFF.

J is TRBJ2-7 and V is TRBV9; D might be TRBD1 (5 bases). Germline CDR1 and CDR2: SGDLS and YYNGEE. The V end lost 4 bases, the J end lost 7 bases, and 18 bases lay between the germline ends. The CDR3 totals 14 residues. The CDR3 region has the DNA TGTGCCAGCAGCCCAAAACTGACAGTGGGGGAGCAGTACTTC. Amino acids: CASSPKLTVGEQYF.

The V call is TRBV18, the J call TRBJ2-7; D gene uncertain. The ends were cut back, 1 base at V and 5 bases at J, with 6 bases in the middle. Germline CDR1 reads KGHSH; CDR2 reads LQKENI. The CDR3 covers 12 residues. The CDR3 sequence is CASSPRLNEQYF. CDR3 bases: TGTGCCAGCTCACCACGACTCAACGAGCAGTACTTC.

The CDR3 DNA follows: TGTGCCAGCAGTAGGGGGACAGGGGGCCATGGCTACACCTTC. It is translated as CASSRGTGGHGYTF. The chain uses TRBV6-5 and TRBJ1-2; 12 positions agree with TRBD1. Germline V gene lookup returns CDR1 MNHEY and CDR2 SVGAGI. The CDR3 consists of 14 residues. V was pared by 5 bases and J by 6 bases, with 4 bases of the junction left unmatched.

V usage is TRBV7-9 and J usage is TRBJ1-1, with 7 nucleotides matching TRBD1. The CDR3 sequence is 17 residues long. The germline CDR1 and CDR2 sequences are SEHNR and FQNEAQ (reference sequence). J lost 0 bases, V lost 5 bases, and 12 bases had no gene match. The CDR3 is CASSPWTGGQMNTEAFF. Written as DNA, the CDR3 is TGTGCCAGCAGCCCATGGACAGGCGGGCAAATGAACACTGAAGCTTTCTTT.